This T cell receptor (beta chain) was identified in a study of blood T cell repertoires in COVID-19. As for the study in general: Donors in the United States, Italy and Spain gave samples during acute or convalescent COVID-19. Nucleic acid was either cDNA or gDNA, and it came from T cells, B-cell-depleted T cells, or PBMCs.

This CDR3 region has 14 residues. Germline loops: CDR1 LGHDT, CDR2 YNNKEL (reference sequence). The V and J ends lost 4 bases and 9 bases, in that order; junction bases with no gene match: 5. Per the original methods: Using reference gene primer amplification, nucleated cell counts were estimated. Data came from immunoSEQ multiplex PCR; TCRdb stores just in-frame clones and leaves some out. That table furnishes V, J and clone size, whereas the DNA furnished D and trimming. Seen here are roughly 40,000 clones, approximately 86% observed once, and the top ten hold more than 4.5%. Sequencing was performed on peripheral blood. This clonotype originated in a middle-aged man with active COVID-19. This chain links TRBV3-1 (or the pseudogene TRBV3-2) with TRBJ2-1; 11 bases are a match to TRBD1. The CDR3 DNA follows: TGTGCCAGCAGCCCGGACAGGGGGCAGGGTGAGCAGTTCTTC. Translation gives CASSPDRGQGEQFF.